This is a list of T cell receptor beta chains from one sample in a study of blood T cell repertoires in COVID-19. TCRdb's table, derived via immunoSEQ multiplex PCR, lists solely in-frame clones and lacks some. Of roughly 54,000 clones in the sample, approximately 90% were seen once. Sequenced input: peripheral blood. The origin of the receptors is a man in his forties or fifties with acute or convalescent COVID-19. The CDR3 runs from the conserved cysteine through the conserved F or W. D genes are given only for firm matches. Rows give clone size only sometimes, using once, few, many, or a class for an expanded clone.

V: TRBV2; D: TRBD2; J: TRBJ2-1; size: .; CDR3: CASTGRPLSYNEQFF; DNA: TGTGCCAGCACCGGGAGGCCCCTTTCCTACAATGAGCAGTTCTTC
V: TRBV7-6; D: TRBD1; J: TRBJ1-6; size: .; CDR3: CASSPDRGDPNSPLHF; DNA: TGTGCCAGCAGCCCGGACAGGGGCGACCCTAATTCACCCCTCCACTTT
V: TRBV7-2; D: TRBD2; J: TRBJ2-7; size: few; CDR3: CASSSAGAGLAGAYEQYF; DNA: TGTGCCAGCAGCTCCGCAGGGGCCGGACTAGCGGGGGCCTACGAGCAGTACTTC
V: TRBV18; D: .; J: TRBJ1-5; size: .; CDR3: CASSPSGSNQPQHF; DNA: TGTGCCAGCTCACCAAGCGGCAGCAATCAGCCCCAGCATTTT
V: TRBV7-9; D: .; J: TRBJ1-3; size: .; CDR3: CASSLELGVGGNTIYF; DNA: TGTGCCAGCAGCTTAGAGTTGGGAGTAGGTGGAAACACCATATATTTT
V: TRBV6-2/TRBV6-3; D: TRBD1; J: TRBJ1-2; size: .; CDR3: CASSYTGGTYGYTF; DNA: TGTGCCAGCAGTTATACAGGGGGCACCTATGGCTACACCTTC
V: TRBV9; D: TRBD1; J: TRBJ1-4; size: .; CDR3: CASSVEGQGAWDEKLFF; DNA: TGTGCCAGCAGCGTAGAAGGGCAGGGGGCATGGGATGAAAAACTGTTTTTT
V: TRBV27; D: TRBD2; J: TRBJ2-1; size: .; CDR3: CASSYSGISSYNEQFF; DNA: TGTGCCAGCAGTTATAGCGGGATAAGCTCCTACAATGAGCAGTTCTTC
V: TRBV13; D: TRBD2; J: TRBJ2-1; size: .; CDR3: CASSRGLAGSWEQFF; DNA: TGTGCCAGCAGTAGGGGACTAGCAGGAAGTTGGGAGCAGTTCTTC
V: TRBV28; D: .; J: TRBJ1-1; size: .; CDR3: CASSSPVGWATEAFF; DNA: TGTGCCAGCAGTTCCCCAGTAGGTTGGGCCACTGAAGCTTTCTTT
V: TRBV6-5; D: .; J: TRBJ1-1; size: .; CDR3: CASRWGEGNTEAFF; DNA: TGTGCCAGCAGATGGGGTGAGGGGAACACTGAAGCTTTCTTT
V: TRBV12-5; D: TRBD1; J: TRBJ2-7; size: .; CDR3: CASGTRQGPAYEQYF; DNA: TGTGCTAGTGGTACCCGACAGGGTCCGGCCTACGAGCAGTACTTC
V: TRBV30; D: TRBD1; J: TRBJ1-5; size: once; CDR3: CAWSVGRRGQGEPQHF; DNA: TGTGCCTGGAGTGTAGGGCGCCGAGGACAGGGCGAGCCCCAGCATTTT
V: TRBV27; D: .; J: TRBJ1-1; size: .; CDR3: CASRSWELNTEAFF; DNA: TGTGCCAGCAGGTCTTGGGAGTTGAACACTGAAGCTTTCTTT
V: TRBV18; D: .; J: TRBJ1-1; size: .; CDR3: CASSPSGGIGTEAFF; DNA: TGTGCCAGCTCACCCTCTGGAGGGATCGGGACTGAAGCTTTCTTT
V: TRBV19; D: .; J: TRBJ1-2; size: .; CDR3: CASKAGPVNYGYTF; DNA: TGTGCCAGCAAAGCGGGACCGGTTAACTATGGCTACACCTTC
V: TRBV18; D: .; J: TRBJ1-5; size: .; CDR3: CASSLGVWGNQPQHF; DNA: TGTGCCAGCTCACTAGGGGTTTGGGGCAATCAGCCCCAGCATTTT
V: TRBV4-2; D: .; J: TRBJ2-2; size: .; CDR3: CASSQRPRPENTGELFF; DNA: TGTGCCAGCAGCCAACGTCCTAGACCGGAGAACACCGGGGAGCTGTTTTTT
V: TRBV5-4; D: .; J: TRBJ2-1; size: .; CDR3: CASSFPPLGGVNEQFF; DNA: TGTGCCAGCAGCTTTCCCCCTCTTGGAGGGGTCAATGAGCAGTTCTTC
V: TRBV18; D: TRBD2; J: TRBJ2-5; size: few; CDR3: CASSVGRTSGRASETQYF; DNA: TGTGCCAGCTCCGTGGGGCGGACTAGCGGGAGGGCCTCGGAGACCCAGTACTTC
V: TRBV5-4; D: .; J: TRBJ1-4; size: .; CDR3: CASSSSPPVVEKLFF; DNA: TGTGCCAGCAGCTCTTCCCCACCGGTAGTCGAAAAACTGTTTTTT
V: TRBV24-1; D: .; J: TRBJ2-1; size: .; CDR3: CATSRTSFNEQFF; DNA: TGTGCCACCAGCCGTACTAGCTTCAATGAGCAGTTCTTC
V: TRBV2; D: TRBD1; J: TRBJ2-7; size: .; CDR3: CASSPDRGRSYEQYF; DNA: TGTGCCAGCAGTCCAGACAGGGGGCGATCCTACGAGCAGTACTTC
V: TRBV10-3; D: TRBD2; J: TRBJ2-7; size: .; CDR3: CAIRGLAGEGSYEQYF; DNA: TGTGCCATCAGGGGACTAGCGGGAGAGGGGTCCTACGAGCAGTACTTC
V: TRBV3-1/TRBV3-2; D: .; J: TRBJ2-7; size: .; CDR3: CASSQKPEQYF; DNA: TGTGCCAGCAGCCAGAAGCCAGAGCAGTACTTC
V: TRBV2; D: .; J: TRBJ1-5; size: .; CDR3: CASRIAALEGQPQHF; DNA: TGTGCCAGCAGGATAGCGGCTTTGGAGGGACAGCCCCAGCATTTT
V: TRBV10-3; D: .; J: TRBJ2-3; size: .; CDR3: CAISPSDTQYF; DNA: TGTGCCATCAGTCCTTCAGATACGCAGTATTTT
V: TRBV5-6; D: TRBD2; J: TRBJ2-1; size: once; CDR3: CASSAPGGEQFF; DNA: TGTGCCAGCAGCGCGCCGGGAGGTGAGCAGTTCTTC
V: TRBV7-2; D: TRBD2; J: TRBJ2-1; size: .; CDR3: CASSLSSGMGREFF; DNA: TGTGCCAGCAGCTTAAGTAGCGGGATGGGGAGGGAGTTCTTC
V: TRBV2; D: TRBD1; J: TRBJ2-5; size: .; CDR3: CASRVSRQGGETQYF; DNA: TGTGCCAGCAGAGTGAGCCGACAGGGGGGGGAGACCCAGTACTTC
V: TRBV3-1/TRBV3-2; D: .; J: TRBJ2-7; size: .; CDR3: CASSQAVNRHEQYF; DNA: TGTGCCAGCAGCCAAGCTGTTAACAGACACGAGCAGTACTTC
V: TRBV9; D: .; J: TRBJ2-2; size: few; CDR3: CASSGPGFRELFF; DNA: TGTGCCAGCAGCGGACCGGGATTCCGGGAGCTGTTTTTT